The sequence of this T cell receptor beta chain was determined in a study of blood T cell repertoires in COVID-19. Study overall: Some COVID-19 samples were acute and others convalescent; all came from the United States, Italy and Spain. In each case, the material was cDNA or gDNA derived from T cells, B-cell-depleted T cells, or PBMCs.

Authors' analysis steps: Nucleated cell number was recorded as an estimate derived from reference gene primer amplification. The method was immunoSEQ multiplex PCR; TCRdb's version includes in-frame clones alone and lacks a portion of them. The V and J calls and clone size are taken from that table; D and trimming were inferred from the DNA. The data hold about 110,000 clones, with about nine tenths observed a single time. V lost 0 bases, J lost 3 bases, and 8 bases stayed unmatched. Germline V gives CDR1 LNHDA, CDR2 SQIVND (reference sequence). The CDR3 has 17 residues. This chain joins TRBV19 and TRBJ2-1; 7 bases line up with TRBD1. Input material: peripheral blood. The receptor comes from a human donor in a cohort sampled during active COVID-19. The CDR3: CASSIDRSTGFYNEQFF. CDR3 sequence (DNA): TGTGCCAGTAGTATAGATCGGTCGACAGGGTTCTACAATGAGCAGTTCTTC.